A single sample gave rise to the 10 T cell receptor beta chains below, sequenced in a study of cytomegalovirus exposure and HLA in healthy donors. The PCR made use of 60 Vbeta and 13 Jbeta primers. Libraries were prepared by immunoSEQ multiplex PCR; TCRdb keeps only in-frame clonotypes and omits some of them. The sample holds under 200,000 clones, roughly 84% seen once. The specimen sequenced was PBMCs. Receptor source: a boy between 2 and 15 years old in good health and CMV-seronegative.

This rearrangement joins TRBV9 to TRBJ1-4, with D possibly being TRBD1 (6 bases). Germline values: CDR1 SGDLS, CDR2 YYNGEE. This CDR3 comprises 17 residues. The V end lost 4 bases, the J end lost 0 bases, and 16 bases lay between the germline ends. The CDR3 region is CASSSPRGGSTNEKLFF. CDR3 coding DNA: TGTGCCAGCAGCTCCCCGAGGGGGGGCTCAACTAATGAAAAACTGTTTTTT.

V and J are TRBV10-2 and TRBJ2-3, with 11 bases aligning to TRBD1. Germline V gives CDR1 WSHSY, CDR2 SAAADI. Trimming took 2 bases from V and 3 from J; bases not matched to a gene: 7. The CDR3 sequence is 17 residues long. In DNA form, the CDR3 reads TGCGCCAGCAGTGAGACGGGACAGGGGGGCGGGACAGATACGCAGTATTTT. It codes for CASSETGQGGGTDTQYF.

The chain links TRBV5-1 to TRBJ2-5; TRBD1 matches at 8 bases. Germline assignment: CDR1 SGHRS and CDR2 YFSETQ. After removal of 3 bases from V and 5 bases from J, the junction contained 6 bases not matched to a gene. This CDR3 has 14 residues. The CDR3 is CASSSNRGWETQYF. The CDR3 nucleotides read TGCGCCAGCAGCTCGAACAGGGGGTGGGAGACCCAGTACTTC.

The chain has TRBV7-2 and TRBJ2-5; perhaps TRBD1 as D (5 bases). Germline CDR1 reads SGHTA; CDR2 reads FQGNSA. The CDR3 has 14 residues. V was cut by 3 bases and J by 2 bases, with 10 bases left in between. CDR3 in amino acids: CASSFGPGQETQYF. The DNA of the CDR3 is TGTGCCAGCAGCTTTGGGCCAGGGCAAGAGACCCAGTACTTC.

The chain is built from TRBV27 and TRBJ2-5, with 7 bases identical to TRBD2. V trimming: 2 bases; J trimming: 5 bases; junction bases outside the gene matches: 8. From germline, CDR1 is MNHEY and CDR2 SMNVEV (reference sequence). CDR3 length equals 15 residues. The CDR3: CASSLAGEVWETQYF. CDR3 sequence (DNA): TGTGCCAGCAGTTTAGCGGGAGAGGTATGGGAGACCCAGTACTTC.

The chain links TRBV5-4 to TRBJ2-2; D unclear. Trimming pared 0 bases from V and 6 bases from J, leaving 3 bases between. The CDR3 is 12 residues long. Germline CDR1 is SGHNT and CDR2 is YYREEE (reference sequence). The CDR3: CASSLVAGELFF. In DNA, the CDR3 is TGTGCCAGCAGCTTGGTCGCCGGGGAGCTGTTTTTT.

The chain couples TRBV19 to TRBJ1-4; TRBD1 is a possible D gene (6 bases). CDR3 length: 15 residues. V was shortened by 0 bases and J by 7 bases, with 12 bases between the two germline ends. Germline-derived CDR1 and CDR2 are LNHDA and SQIVND (reference sequence). The CDR3 spells CASSIDWGRSEKLFF. CDR3 nucleotide sequence: TGTGCCAGTAGTATAGATTGGGGGCGCAGTGAAAAACTGTTTTTT.

The rearrangement links TRBV5-4 to TRBJ2-2; 16 nucleotides match TRBD2. The trim removed 4 bases at V and 4 bases at J, leaving 10 bases unmatched. Germline-derived CDR1 and CDR2 are SGHNT and YYREEE (reference sequence). This CDR3 region has 19 residues. The DNA for the CDR3 is TGTGCCAGCAGCCCCCCTCGGGGACTAGCGGGAGGGTTCACCGGGGAGCTGTTTTTT. This codes for CASSPPRGLAGGFTGELFF. The entire variable domain, with the rest obtained from reference TRBV5-4 and TRBJ2-2, is as follows: ETGVTQSPTHLIKTRGQQVTLRCSSQSGHNTVSWYQQALGQGPQFIFQYYREEENGRGNFPPRFSGLQFPNYSSELNVNALELDDSALYLCASSPPRGLAGGFTGELFFGEGSRLTVL.

The sample holds one count of this clone. The chain has TRBV28 and TRBJ2-1; 8 bases agree with TRBD1. Germline lookup yields CDR1 MDHEN and CDR2 SYDVKM. This CDR3 is built from 15 residues. Trimming at V came to 10 bases and at J to 1 base, leaving 9 bases not matched to a gene. The CDR3: CATSPRDRSYNEQFF. Written as DNA, the CDR3 is TGTGCCACCTCTCCCCGGGACAGGTCCTACAATGAGCAGTTCTTC.

V usage is TRBV6-1 and J usage is TRBJ2-5; D possibly corresponds to TRBD2 (6 bases). This CDR3 has 14 amino acids. From germline, CDR1 is MNHNS and CDR2 SASEGT. Trimming removed 8 bases at V and 1 base at J, with 14 bases between. The CDR3 DNA is TGTGCCAGCCAGCCGCGGGGTGGCCAAGAGACCCAGTACTTC. It translates to CASQPRGGQETQYF.